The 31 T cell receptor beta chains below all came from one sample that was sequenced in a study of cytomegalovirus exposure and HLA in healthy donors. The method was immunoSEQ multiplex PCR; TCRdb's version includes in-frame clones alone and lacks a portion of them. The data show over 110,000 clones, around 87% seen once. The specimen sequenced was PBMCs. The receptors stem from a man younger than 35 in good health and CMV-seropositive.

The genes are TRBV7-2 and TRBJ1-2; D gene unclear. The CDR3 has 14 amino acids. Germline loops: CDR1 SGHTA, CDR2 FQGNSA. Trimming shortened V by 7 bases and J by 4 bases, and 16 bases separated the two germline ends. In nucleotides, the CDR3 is TGTGCCAGCACCCTTGGCACGTCGGGCTATGGCTACACCTTC. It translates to CASTLGTSGYGYTF.

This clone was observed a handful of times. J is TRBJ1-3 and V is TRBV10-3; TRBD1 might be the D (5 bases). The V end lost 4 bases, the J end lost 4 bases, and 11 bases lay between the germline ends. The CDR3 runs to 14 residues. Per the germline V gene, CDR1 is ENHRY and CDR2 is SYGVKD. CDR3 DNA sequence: TGTGCCATCAGTGCCCGACAGAACGGAAACACCATATATTTT. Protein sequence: CAISARQNGNTIYF.

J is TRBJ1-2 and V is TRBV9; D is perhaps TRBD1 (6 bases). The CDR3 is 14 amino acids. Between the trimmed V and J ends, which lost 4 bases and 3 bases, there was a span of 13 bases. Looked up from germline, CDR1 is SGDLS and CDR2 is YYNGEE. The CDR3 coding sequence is TGTGCCAGCAGCCCCGGACAGTCCCACTATGGCTACACCTTC. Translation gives CASSPGQSHYGYTF.

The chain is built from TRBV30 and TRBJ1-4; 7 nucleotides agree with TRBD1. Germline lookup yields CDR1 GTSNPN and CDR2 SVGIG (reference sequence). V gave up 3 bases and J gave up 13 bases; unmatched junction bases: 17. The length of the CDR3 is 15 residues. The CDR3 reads CAWSIPGTQGGLLFF. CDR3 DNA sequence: TGTGCCTGGAGCATCCCCGGGACTCAGGGGGGCCTACTGTTTTTT.

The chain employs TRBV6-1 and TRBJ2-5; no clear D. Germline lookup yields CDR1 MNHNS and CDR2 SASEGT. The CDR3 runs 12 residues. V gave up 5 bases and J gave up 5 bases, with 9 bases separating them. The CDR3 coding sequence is TGTGCCAGCAGTTATAACGGGGAGACCCAGTACTTC. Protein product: CASSYNGETQYF.

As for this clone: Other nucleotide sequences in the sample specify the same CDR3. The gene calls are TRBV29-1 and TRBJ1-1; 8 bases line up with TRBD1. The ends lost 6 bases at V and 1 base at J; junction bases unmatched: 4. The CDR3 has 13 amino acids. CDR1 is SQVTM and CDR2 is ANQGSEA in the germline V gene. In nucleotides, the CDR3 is TGCAGCGTCGGGACAGGTACGAACACTGAAGCTTTCTTT. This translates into CSVGTGTNTEAFF.

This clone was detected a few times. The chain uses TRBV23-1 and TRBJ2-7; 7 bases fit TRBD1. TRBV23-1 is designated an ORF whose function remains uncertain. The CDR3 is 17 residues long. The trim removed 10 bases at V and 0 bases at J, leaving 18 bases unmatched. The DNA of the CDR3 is TGCGCCATGTCTCCGGTATGTAGGGGGCGACCCTCCTACGAGCAGTACTTC. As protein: CAMSPVCRGRPSYEQYF.

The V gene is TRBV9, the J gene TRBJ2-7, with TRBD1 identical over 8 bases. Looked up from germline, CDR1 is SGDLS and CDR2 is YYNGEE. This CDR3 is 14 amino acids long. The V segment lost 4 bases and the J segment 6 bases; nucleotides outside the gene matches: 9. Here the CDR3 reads CASSPQPGGLEQYF. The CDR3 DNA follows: TGTGCCAGCAGCCCCCAGCCAGGGGGCCTCGAGCAGTACTTC.

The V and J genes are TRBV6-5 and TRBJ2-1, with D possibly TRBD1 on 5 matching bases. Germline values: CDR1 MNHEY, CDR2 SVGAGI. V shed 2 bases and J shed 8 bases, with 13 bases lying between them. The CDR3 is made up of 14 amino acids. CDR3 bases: TGTGCCAGCAGTTACGAGGCAGGGTTAGATGAGCAGTTCTTC. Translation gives CASSYEAGLDEQFF.

CDR3 protein: CASSARGNTIYF. The CDR3 DNA reads TGTGCCAGTAGCGCCCGGGGGAACACCATATATTTT. The gene calls are TRBV19 and TRBJ1-3; a possible D gene is TRBD1 (5 bases). The CDR3 spans 12 residues. From germline, CDR1 is LNHDA and CDR2 SQIVND (reference sequence). Deletions cut 6 bases from V and 7 bases from J, with 10 bases between.

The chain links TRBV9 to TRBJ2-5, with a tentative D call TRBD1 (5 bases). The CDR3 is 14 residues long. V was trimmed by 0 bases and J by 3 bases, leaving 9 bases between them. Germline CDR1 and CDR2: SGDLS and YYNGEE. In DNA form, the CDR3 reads TGTGCCAGCAGCGTAGGGGGCGGAGAAGAGACCCAGTACTTC. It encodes CASSVGGGEETQYF.

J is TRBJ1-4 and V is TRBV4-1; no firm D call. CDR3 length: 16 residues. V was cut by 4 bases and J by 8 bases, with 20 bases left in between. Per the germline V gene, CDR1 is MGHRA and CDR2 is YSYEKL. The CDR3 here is CASSPPGRVDQEKLFF. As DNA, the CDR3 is TGCGCCAGCAGCCCCCCCGGGAGGGTCGATCAGGAAAAACTGTTTTTT.

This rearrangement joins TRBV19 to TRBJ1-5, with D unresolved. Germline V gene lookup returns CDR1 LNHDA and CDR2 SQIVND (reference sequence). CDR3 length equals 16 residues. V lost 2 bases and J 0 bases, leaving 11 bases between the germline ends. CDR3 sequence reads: CASSISRLNSNQPQHF. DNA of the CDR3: TGTGCCAGTAGTATAAGCCGACTAAATAGCAATCAGCCCCAGCATTTT.

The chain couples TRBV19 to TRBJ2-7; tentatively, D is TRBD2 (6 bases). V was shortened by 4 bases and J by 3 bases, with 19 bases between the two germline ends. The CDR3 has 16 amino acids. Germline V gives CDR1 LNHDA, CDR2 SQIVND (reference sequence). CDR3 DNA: TGTGCCAGTAGTACAAAGGCATCTAGCGATATCTACGAGCAGTACTTC. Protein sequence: CASSTKASSDIYEQYF. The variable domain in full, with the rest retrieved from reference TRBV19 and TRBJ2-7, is DGGITQSPKYLFRKEGQNVTLSCEQNLNHDAMYWYRQDPGQGLRLIYYSQIVNDFQKGDIAEGYSVSREKKESFPLTVTSAQKNPTAFYLCASSTKASSDIYEQYFGPGTRLTVT.

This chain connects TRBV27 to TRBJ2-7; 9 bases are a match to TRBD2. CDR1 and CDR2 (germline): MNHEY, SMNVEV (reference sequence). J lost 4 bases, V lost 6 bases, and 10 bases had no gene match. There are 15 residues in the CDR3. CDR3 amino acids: CASRLWRGGRYEQYF. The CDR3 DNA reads TGTGCCAGCAGGCTGTGGCGGGGGGGCCGGTACGAGCAGTACTTC.

The CDR3 coding sequence is TGCAGCGTTGCTCTGGGGAACAGGGTAGACAATCAGCCCCAGCATTTT. Protein product: CSVALGNRVDNQPQHF. The chain carries TRBV29-1 and TRBJ1-5, with D perhaps TRBD1 (6 bases). The germline V gene has CDR1 SQVTM and CDR2 ANQGSEA. CDR3 length equals 16 residues. V was pared by 4 bases and J by 3 bases, with 19 bases between. Full variable domain (remainder filled in from reference TRBV29-1 and TRBJ1-5): SAVISQKPSRDICQRGTSLTIQCQVDSQVTMMFWYRQQPGQSLTLIATANQGSEATYESGFVIDKFPISRPNLTFSTLTVSNMSPEDSSIYLCSVALGNRVDNQPQHFGDGTRLSIL.

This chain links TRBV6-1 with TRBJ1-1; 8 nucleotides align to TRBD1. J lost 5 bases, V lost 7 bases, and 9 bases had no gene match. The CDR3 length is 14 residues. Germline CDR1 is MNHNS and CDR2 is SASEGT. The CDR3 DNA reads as TGTGCCAGCAACAGGGGGACAGTTAAAACTGAAGCTTTCTTT. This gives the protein CASNRGTVKTEAFF.

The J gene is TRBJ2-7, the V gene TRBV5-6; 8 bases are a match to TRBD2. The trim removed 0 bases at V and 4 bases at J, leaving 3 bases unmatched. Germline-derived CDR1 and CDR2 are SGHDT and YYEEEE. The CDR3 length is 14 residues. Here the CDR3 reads CASSLGSGGYEQYF. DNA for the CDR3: TGTGCCAGCAGCTTGGGATCGGGGGGGTACGAGCAGTACTTC.

CDR3 sequence (DNA): TGTGCCAGCAGCTTAACTAGCGGAATCACAGATACGCAGTATTTT. Encoded protein: CASSLTSGITDTQYF. V usage is TRBV7-3 and J usage is TRBJ2-3, with D tentatively TRBD2 (6 bases). The V gene's germline CDR1 is SGHTA and CDR2 FQGTGA. Trimming took 0 bases from V and 2 from J, leaving 9 bases between them. The CDR3 is 15 residues long. Complete variable domain (other parts from reference TRBV7-3 and TRBJ2-3): GAGVSQTPSNKVTEKGKYVELRCDPISGHTALYWYRQSLGQGPEFLIYFQGTGAADDSGLPNDRFFAVRPEGSVSTLKIQRTERGDSAVYLCASSLTSGITDTQYFGPGTRLTVL.

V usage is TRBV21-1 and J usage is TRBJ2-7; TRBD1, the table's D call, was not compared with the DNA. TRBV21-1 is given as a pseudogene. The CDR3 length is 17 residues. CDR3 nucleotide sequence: TGTGCCAGCAGCAAAGCGCATCGGTGGACAGGGAACTACGAGCAGTACTTC. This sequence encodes CASSKAHRWTGNYEQYF.

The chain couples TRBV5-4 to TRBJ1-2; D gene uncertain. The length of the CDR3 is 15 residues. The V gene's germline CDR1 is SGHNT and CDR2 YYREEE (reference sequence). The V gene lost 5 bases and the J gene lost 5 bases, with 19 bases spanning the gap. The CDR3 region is CASRPMGGIVYGYTF. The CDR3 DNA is TGTGCCAGCAGACCCATGGGAGGGATCGTATATGGCTACACCTTC.

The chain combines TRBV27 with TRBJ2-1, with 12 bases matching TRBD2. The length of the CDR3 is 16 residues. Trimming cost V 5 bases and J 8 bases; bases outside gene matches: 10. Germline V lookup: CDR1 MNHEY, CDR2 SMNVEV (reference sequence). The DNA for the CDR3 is TGTGCCAGCAGTCCCGGACTAGCGGGGCTTTCGGATGAGCAGTTCTTC. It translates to CASSPGLAGLSDEQFF.

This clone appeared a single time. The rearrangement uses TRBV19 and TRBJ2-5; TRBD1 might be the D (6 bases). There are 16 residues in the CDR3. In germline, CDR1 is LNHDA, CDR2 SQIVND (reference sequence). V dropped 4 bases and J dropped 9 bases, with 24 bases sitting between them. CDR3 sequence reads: CASSTASDRGVGAQYF. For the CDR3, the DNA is TGTGCCAGTAGTACCGCCTCGGACAGAGGGGTAGGGGCCCAGTACTTC.

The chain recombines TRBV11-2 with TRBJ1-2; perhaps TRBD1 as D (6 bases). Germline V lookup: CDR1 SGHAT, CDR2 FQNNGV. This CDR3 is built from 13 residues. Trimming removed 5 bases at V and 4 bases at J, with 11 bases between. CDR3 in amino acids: CASSNRTVYGYTF. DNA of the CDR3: TGTGCCAGCAGCAATAGGACAGTCTATGGCTACACCTTC. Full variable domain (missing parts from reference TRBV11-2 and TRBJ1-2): EAGVAQSPRYKIIEKRQSVAFWCNPISGHATLYWYQQILGQGPKLLIQFQNNGVVDDSQLPKDRFSAERLKGVDSTLKIQPAKLEDSAVYLCASSNRTVYGYTFGSGTRLTVV.

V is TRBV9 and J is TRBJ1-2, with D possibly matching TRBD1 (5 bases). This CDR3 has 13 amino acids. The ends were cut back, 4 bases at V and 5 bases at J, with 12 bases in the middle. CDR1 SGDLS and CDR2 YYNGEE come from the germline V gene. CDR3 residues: CASSKGTGYGYTF. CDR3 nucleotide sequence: TGTGCCAGCAGCAAAGGGACTGGGTATGGCTACACCTTC. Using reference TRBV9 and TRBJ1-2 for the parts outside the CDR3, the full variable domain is DSGVTQTPKHLITATGQRVTLRCSPRSGDLSVYWYQQSLDQGLQFLIQYYNGEERAKGNILERFSAQQFPDLHSELNLSSLELGDSALYFCASSKGTGYGYTFGSGTRLTVV.

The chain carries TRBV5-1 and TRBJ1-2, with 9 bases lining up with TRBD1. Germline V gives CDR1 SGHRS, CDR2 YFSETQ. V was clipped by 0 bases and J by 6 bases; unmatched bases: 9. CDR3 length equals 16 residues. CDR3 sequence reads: CASSLAYGQGKDGYTF. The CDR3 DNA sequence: TGCGCCAGCAGCTTGGCCTACGGACAGGGGAAGGATGGCTACACCTTC.

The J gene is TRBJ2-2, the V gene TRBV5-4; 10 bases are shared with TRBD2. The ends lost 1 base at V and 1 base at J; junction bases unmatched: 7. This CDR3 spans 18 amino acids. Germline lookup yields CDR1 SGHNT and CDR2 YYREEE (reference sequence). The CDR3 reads CASSLPGSGGVNTGELFF. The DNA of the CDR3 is TGTGCCAGCAGCTTGCCGGGAAGCGGGGGGGTGAACACCGGGGAGCTGTTTTTT.

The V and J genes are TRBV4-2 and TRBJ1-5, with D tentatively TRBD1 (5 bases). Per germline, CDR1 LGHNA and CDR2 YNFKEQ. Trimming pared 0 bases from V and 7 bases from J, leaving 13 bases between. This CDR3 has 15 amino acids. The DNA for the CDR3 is TGTGCCAGCAGCCAAGATGGGCAGGGAAACCAGCCCCAGCATTTT. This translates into CASSQDGQGNQPQHF.

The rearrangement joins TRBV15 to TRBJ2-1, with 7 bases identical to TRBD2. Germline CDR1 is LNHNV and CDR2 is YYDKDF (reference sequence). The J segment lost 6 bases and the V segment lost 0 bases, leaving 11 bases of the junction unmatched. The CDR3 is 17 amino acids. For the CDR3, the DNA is TGTGCCACCAGCAGAGATGATCAGGGACTACCTTTCAATGAGCAGTTCTTC. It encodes CATSRDDQGLPFNEQFF.

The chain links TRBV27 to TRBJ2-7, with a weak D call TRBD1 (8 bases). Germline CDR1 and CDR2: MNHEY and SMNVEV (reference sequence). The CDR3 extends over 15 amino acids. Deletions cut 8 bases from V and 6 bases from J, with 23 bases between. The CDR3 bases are TGTGCCAGCTCACCTCCGGACAGGGAGGGAAGCGAGCAGTACTTC. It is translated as CASSPPDREGSEQYF.

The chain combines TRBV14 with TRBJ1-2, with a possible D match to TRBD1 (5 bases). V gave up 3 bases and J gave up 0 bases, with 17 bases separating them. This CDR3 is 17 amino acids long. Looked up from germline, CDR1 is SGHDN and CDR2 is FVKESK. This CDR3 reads CASSHRDSRTANYGYTF. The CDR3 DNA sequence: TGTGCCAGCAGCCACCGGGACTCCAGGACCGCTAACTATGGCTACACCTTC.